This T cell receptor beta chain was sequenced in a study of patients and donors after allogeneic stem cell transplantation. In this sample, this clonotype turned up once. Deletions cut 5 bases from V and 2 bases from J, with 12 bases between. The CDR3 covers 14 residues. Germline V CDR1 and CDR2: MNHEY, SMNVEV (reference sequence). One entry per CDR3 protein results from TCRdb running MiXCR on the RT-PCR reads. Among around 160,000 distinct CDR3 sequences listed, around 30% were seen once. The sequence derives from a human donor who was either an allogeneic HSCT recipient or a stem cell or donor lymphocyte infusion donor (not recorded which). It is not recorded whose cells these are; they may come from a transplant donor. The sequencing sample was made of blood, either unsorted or a sorted T cell fraction (not recorded which). The V call is TRBV27, the J call TRBJ2-5; D possibly corresponds to TRBD1 (6 bases). The CDR3 DNA is TGTGCCAGCAGTCCGGGACACCTTCAAGAGACCCAGTACTTC. The encoded protein is CASSPGHLQETQYF.